The 28 T cell receptor beta chains presented below share a single source sample, sequenced in a study of T-cell reconstitution after alpha-beta-depleted transplantation in children. Construction of the TCRbeta library involved unique molecular identifiers. From the PCR reads, TCRdb called clonotypes with MiXCR, one entry per CDR3 protein. Of hundreds of thousands of distinct CDR3 sequences listed, 15% to 20% are singletons. Sequencing was performed on PBMCs from the stem cell graft donor, taken from the stem cell graft. These receptor sequences come from a human donor who donated a stem cell graft to a child with acute myeloid leukemia.

This clonotype was detected many times. The V call is TRBV20-1, the J call TRBJ1-1, with D maybe TRBD1 (5 bases). The CDR3 runs to 12 residues. V was pared by 0 bases and J by 7 bases, with 9 bases between. CDR1 DFQATT and CDR2 SNEGSKA come from the germline V gene (reference sequence). The CDR3 nucleotides read TGCAGTGCTAGAGATGACCAGGGTGAAGCTTTCTTT. Its protein product is CSARDDQGEAFF.

This clonotype was counted at least ten times. This chain links TRBV20-1 with TRBJ2-7; 10 positions match TRBD1. Germline V lookup: CDR1 DFQATT, CDR2 SNEGSKA (reference sequence). Unmatched junction bases numbered 12, after V lost 3 bases and J lost 7 bases. This CDR3 has 15 amino acids. The CDR3 loop reads CSASDPRTGGEEQYF. The CDR3 nucleotides read TGCAGTGCTAGCGATCCTCGGACAGGGGGTGAAGAGCAGTACTTC.

This chain connects TRBV7-8 to TRBJ2-1; 10 bases match TRBD2. The CDR3 spans 17 residues. Germline trimming cut 5 bases from V and 8 bases from J; bases unmatched to any gene: 15. Germline CDR1 is SGHVS and CDR2 is FQNEAQ. Written as DNA, the CDR3 is TGTGCCAGCAGCAGGCGGGCTAGCGGGGGACCTCCCCATGAGCAGTTCTTC. Amino acids: CASSRRASGGPPHEQFF.

This clonotype has a count of ten or more. V is TRBV20-1 and J is TRBJ2-1; TRBD2 matches at 9 bases. The CDR3 sequence is 15 residues long. The ends lost 1 base at V and 1 base at J; junction bases unmatched: 2. Looked up from germline, CDR1 is DFQATT and CDR2 is SNEGSKA (reference sequence). The CDR3 region is CSARASGGSYNEQFF. CDR3 in DNA: TGCAGTGCTAGAGCGAGCGGGGGGTCCTACAATGAGCAGTTCTTC.

This clonotype was seen only a few times. The gene calls are TRBV5-5 and TRBJ2-3; tentatively, D is TRBD2 (6 bases). Trimming left V 2 bases short and J 1 base short, with 11 bases between. The CDR3 loop spans 15 amino acids. CDR1 SGHKS and CDR2 YYEKEE come from the germline V gene (reference sequence). The DNA of the CDR3 is TGTGCCAGCAGCTTCGAGGAGCGGGGCACAGATACGCAGTATTTT. Translated: CASSFEERGTDTQYF.

This sequence joins TRBV7-9 and TRBJ2-1, with D tentatively TRBD1 or TRBD2 (5 bases each). V was shortened by 5 bases and J by 2 bases, with 10 bases between the two germline ends. The CDR3 has 14 residues. Germline V gene sequence: CDR1 SEHNR, CDR2 FQNEAQ (reference sequence). Written as DNA, the CDR3 is TGTGCCAGCAGCCTGGAGGACACCTACAATGAGCAGTTCTTC. This encodes CASSLEDTYNEQFF.

This clonotype was recorded many times. The CDR3 DNA reads TGTGCCATCACTGGGGTAACCCGGGACACCTGGTCGAACACTGAAGCTTTCTTT. The encoded protein is CAITGVTRDTWSNTEAFF. The chain couples TRBV10-3 to TRBJ1-1; D is perhaps TRBD1 (6 bases). This CDR3 contains 18 residues. Germline V gene data show CDR1 as ENHRY and CDR2 as SYGVKD. Trimming left V 7 bases short and J 1 base short, with 25 bases between.

The chain employs TRBV5-1 and TRBJ1-1, with a possible D match to TRBD1 (6 bases). Per the germline V gene, CDR1 is SGHRS and CDR2 is YFSETQ. The CDR3 totals 16 residues. V lost 4 bases and J lost 1, with 17 bases in between. CDR3 sequence reads: CASSRSGGAGNTEAFF. DNA of the CDR3: TGCGCCAGCAGCAGGTCCGGGGGCGCGGGGAACACTGAAGCTTTCTTT.

This clonotype was found many times. J is TRBJ2-5 and V is TRBV5-5, with D possibly being TRBD1 (6 bases). This CDR3 has 15 amino acids. V was trimmed by 3 bases and J by 7 bases, leaving 19 bases between them. Per germline, CDR1 SGHKS and CDR2 YYEKEE (reference sequence). In nucleotides, the CDR3 is TGTGCCAGCAGCTCTCCCACAGGGTTAGGAGGGACCCAGTACTTC. Its translation: CASSSPTGLGGTQYF.

This clonotype has a handful of counts. This chain joins TRBV5-1 and TRBJ2-5; TRBD1 matches at 7 bases. This CDR3 spans 13 amino acids. Per the germline V gene, CDR1 is SGHRS and CDR2 is YFSETQ. Trimming removed 5 bases from V and 1 base from J; junction bases left unmatched: 2. The CDR3 DNA reads as TGCGCCAGCAGGACAGGGCGCCAAGAGACCCAGTACTTC. It specifies CASRTGRQETQYF.

This chain uses TRBV4-3 with TRBJ2-1; no definite D call. The CDR3 consists of 14 residues. Trimming took off 2 bases at V and 4 bases at J, with 9 bases between the two ends. Germline V gene data show CDR1 as LGHNA and CDR2 as YSLEER. The CDR3 DNA is TGCGCCAGCAGCCAATATCGGCTTTACAATGAGCAGTTCTTC. Protein sequence: CASSQYRLYNEQFF.

The J gene is TRBJ2-5, the V gene TRBV7-3; the D is unclear. The V and J ends lost 5 bases and 0 bases respectively, with 7 bases between them. CDR1 and CDR2 (germline): SGHTA, FQGTGA. The CDR3 sequence is 13 residues long. CDR3 in amino acids: CASSATYQETQYF. DNA of the CDR3: TGTGCCAGCAGCGCCACATACCAAGAGACCCAGTACTTC.

The chain employs TRBV11-2 and TRBJ2-3; 16 bases are a match to TRBD2. CDR3 length equals 19 residues. Germline V gene data show CDR1 as SGHAT and CDR2 as FQNNGV. The V gene end was trimmed by 5 bases and the J gene end by 5 bases; junction bases not matched to a gene: 13. The CDR3 DNA is TGTGCCAGCAGCCTGAGACCCGGGACTAGCGGGGGGGCTGTAGATACGCAGTATTTT. This translates into CASSLRPGTSGGAVDTQYF.

This clonotype came up a few times. The CDR3 coding sequence is TGTGCCAGCAGCTTGAGGATGGGACAGCTGTATGGCTACACCTTC. Translated: CASSLRMGQLYGYTF. The chain is built from TRBV7-2 and TRBJ1-2; the match to TRBD1 covers 7 bases. Losses at the gene ends were 3 bases for V and 5 bases for J; bases not matched to a gene: 9. Germline V gives CDR1 SGHTA, CDR2 FQGNSA. The CDR3 is 15 amino acids.

This clonotype appeared many times. This sequence joins TRBV29-1 and TRBJ2-1; D gene ambiguous. The germline V gene has CDR1 SQVTM and CDR2 ANQGSEA. V was trimmed by 7 bases and J by 3 bases, leaving 10 bases between them. This CDR3 spans 12 amino acids. The CDR3 DNA sequence: TGCAGCGGGACGGCTGACTACAATGAGCAGTTCTTC. It encodes CSGTADYNEQFF.

This clonotype was seen at least ten times. The CDR3 DNA reads TGTGCCAGCAGCCGGACGAATCAGCCCCAGCATTTT. Translation gives CASSRTNQPQHF. The V and J genes are TRBV12-3 or TRBV12-4 and TRBJ1-5; D is unclear. The CDR3 totals 12 residues. The germline V and J ends were trimmed by 6 bases and 4 bases, with 7 bases remaining between them.

This clonotype has ten or more counts. The V gene is TRBV29-1, the J gene TRBJ1-1; possible D gene TRBD1, 6 bases. CDR3 length equals 15 residues. Germline V gene data show CDR1 as SQVTM and CDR2 as ANQGSEA. V shed 3 bases and J shed 8 bases, with 22 bases lying between them. The CDR3 reads CSVDPSGTGSFEAFF. DNA of the CDR3: TGCAGCGTTGACCCTTCCGGAACAGGGAGCTTCGAAGCTTTCTTT.

This clonotype was picked up a small number of times. The V gene is TRBV24-1, the J gene TRBJ2-1, with D uncertain. V lost 3 bases to trimming and J lost 9 bases, with 11 bases between them. This CDR3 has 13 amino acids. Germline CDR1 KGHDR, CDR2 SFDVKD. CDR3 nucleotides: TGTGCCACCAGTGATCCCTGGGTGGGTGAGCAGTTCTTC. Its protein product is CATSDPWVGEQFF.

This clonotype has a handful of counts. The J gene is TRBJ2-1, the V gene TRBV7-3; either TRBD1 or TRBD2 may supply D (5 bases each). The CDR3 length is 13 residues. Trimming took 1 base from V and 8 from J, leaving 9 bases between them. Germline values: CDR1 SGHTA, CDR2 FQGTGA. CDR3 sequence (DNA): TGTGCCAGCAGCTTAAGCAGGGACGATGAGCAGTTCTTC. Protein: CASSLSRDDEQFF.

About this clonotype: A single base separates this from a much larger clone, so it may be a read error. This chain joins TRBV24-1 and TRBJ2-1; D is perhaps TRBD1 (6 bases). Germline-derived CDR1 and CDR2 are KGHDR and SFDVKD. The CDR3 is 12 residues long. CDR3 sequence reads: CATSDFAGERFF. For the CDR3, the DNA is TGTGCCACCAGTGATTTCGCAGGGGAGCGGTTCTTC.

The J gene is TRBJ2-7, the V gene TRBV21-1. TRBV21-1 is termed a pseudogene. The CDR3 extends over 12 amino acids. The CDR3 sequence is CASSEWRYEQYV. In DNA, the CDR3 is TGTGCCAGCAGCGAGTGGCGGTACGAGCAGTACGTC.

This clonotype was found many times. J is TRBJ1-6 and V is TRBV12-3 or TRBV12-4, with D hard to call. V lost 1 base and J 8 bases, leaving 9 bases between the germline ends. This CDR3 is built from 14 residues. The CDR3 coding sequence is TGTGCCAGCAGTTTAGGGTACGGGGATTCACCCCTCCACTTT. Translating it yields CASSLGYGDSPLHF.

A single count supports this clonotype. The J gene is TRBJ1-2, the V gene TRBV28, with 7 bases aligning to TRBD1. Germline lookup yields CDR1 MDHEN and CDR2 SYDVKM. The CDR3 is 10 residues long. V dropped 6 bases and J dropped 12; count of bases not matched to a gene: 4. CDR3 in amino acids: CASSEGAHTF. Here the CDR3 DNA reads TGTGCCAGCAGCGAGGGGGCGCACACCTTC.

This chain joins TRBV15 and TRBJ2-3; TRBD1 aligns across 7 bases. The CDR3 is 15 residues long. J lost 2 bases, V lost 10 bases, and 12 bases had no gene match. Per germline, CDR1 LNHNV and CDR2 YYDKDF (reference sequence). In DNA form, the CDR3 reads TGTGCCATTTCCCTCCGAGGGGGCACCACAGATACGCAGTATTTT. The encoded protein is CAISLRGGTTDTQYF.

In its sample, this clonotype was seen many times. CDR3 region: CSARTSGHYEQYF. For the CDR3, the DNA is TGCAGTGCTAGGACTAGCGGGCACTACGAGCAGTACTTC. V gene TRBV20-1 combines with J gene TRBJ2-7; 10 bases align to TRBD2. The CDR3 covers 13 residues. Germline V CDR1 and CDR2: DFQATT, SNEGSKA (reference sequence). The V segment lost 3 bases and the J segment 3 bases; nucleotides outside the gene matches: 2.

This clonotype was picked up many times. This chain links TRBV7-2 with TRBJ2-5, with TRBD2 as a possible D gene (7 bases). V was trimmed by 5 bases and J by 2 bases, leaving 12 bases between them. There are 14 residues in the CDR3. Germline CDR1 reads SGHTA; CDR2 reads FQGNSA. The CDR3 is CASSVRGGQETQYF. The CDR3 nucleotides are TGTGCCAGCAGCGTAAGGGGGGGGCAAGAGACCCAGTACTTC.

This clonotype showed up just a few times. The gene calls are TRBV20-1 and TRBJ2-6; the D is unclear. The CDR3 is made up of 15 amino acids. V lost 3 bases and J 0 bases, leaving 9 bases between the germline ends. Germline values: CDR1 DFQATT, CDR2 SNEGSKA (reference sequence). The CDR3 nucleotides read TGCAGTGCTAGGAGGTCCAGCTCTGGGGCCAACGTCCTGACTTTC. The encoded protein is CSARRSSSGANVLTF.

This clonotype was picked up many times. The rearrangement joins TRBV5-6 to TRBJ2-3; perhaps D is TRBD1 or TRBD2 (5 bases each). V gave up 0 bases and J gave up 4 bases, with 9 bases separating them. CDR1 and CDR2 from the germline V gene are SGHDT and YYEEEE. This CDR3 contains 14 residues. CDR3 region: CASSLVRGADTQYF. The CDR3 coding sequence is TGTGCCAGCAGCTTGGTCCGAGGGGCAGATACGCAGTATTTT. Using reference TRBV5-6 and TRBJ2-3 for the parts outside the CDR3, the full variable domain is DAGVTQSPTHLIKTRGQQVTLRCSPKSGHDTVSWYQQALGQGPQFIFQYYEEEERQRGNFPDRFSGHQFPNYSSELNVNALLLGDSALYLCASSLVRGADTQYFGPGTRLTVL.